One and the same sample provided the 29 T cell receptor beta chains below, sequenced in a study of T and B cells in COVID-19 patients. BIOMED2 TRB-A/B primer pools were used in multiplex TRB PCR. MiXCR was run by TCRdb on the multiplex PCR reads, yielding one entry per CDR3 protein. Seen here are more than 7,500 distinct CDR3 sequences, about 30% observed once, and the top ten hold about 18%. Blood genomic DNA input for TRB amplification was about 250-500 ng. Sequencing was performed on blood. The origin of the receptors is a human donor with active COVID-19.

CDR3 sequence: CASSLAGAGGPSEQYF. CDR3 nucleotides: TGCGCCAGCAGCTTGGCCGGAGCGGGGGGGCCGAGTGAGCAGTACTTC. The chain has TRBV5-1 and TRBJ2-7; the match to TRBD2 covers 10 bases. Trimming at V came to 0 bases and at J to 7 bases, leaving 10 bases not matched to a gene. CDR1 and CDR2 (germline): SGHRS, YFSETQ. The CDR3 contains 16 residues.

The chain links TRBV20-1 to TRBJ2-5; D is undetermined. CDR3 size: 13 residues. In germline, CDR1 is DFQATT, CDR2 SNEGSKA (reference sequence). Trimming took off 0 bases at V and 6 bases at J, with 11 bases between the two ends. CDR3 DNA sequence: TGCAGTGCTAGAGATCGTCCAGCGCAGACCCAGTACTTC. It yields the protein CSARDRPAQTQYF.

The table lists this clonotype with a few counts. CDR3 residues: CASSWTSSEQFF. CDR3 nucleotides: TGCGCCAGCAGCTGGACTAGTTCTGAGCAGTTCTTC. This chain uses TRBV5-1 with TRBJ2-1; 7 nucleotides line up with TRBD2. Unmatched junction bases numbered 3, after V lost 3 bases and J lost 9 bases. The CDR3 runs to 12 residues. Germline CDR1 and CDR2: SGHRS and YFSETQ. The full variable domain, in which reference TRBV5-1 and TRBJ2-1 provide the parts outside the CDR3, is KAGVTQTPRYLIKTRGQQVTLSCSPISGHRSVSWYQQTPGQGLQFLFEYFSETQRNKGNFPGRFSGRQFSNSRSEMNVSTLELGDSALYLCASSWTSSEQFFGPGTRLTVL.

This clonotype turned up a few times. The DNA for the CDR3 is TGCAGTGCTAGAGATCTGGTGCGGGGGGAGTACAATGAGCAGTTCTTC. This gives the protein CSARDLVRGEYNEQFF. The V and J genes are TRBV20-1 and TRBJ2-1; TRBD2 aligns across 8 bases. With V trimmed by 0 bases and J by 4 bases, 8 bases remained unmatched. The CDR3 is made up of 16 amino acids. Germline V gene sequence: CDR1 DFQATT, CDR2 SNEGSKA (reference sequence).

This clonotype was observed a handful of times. V gene TRBV10-2 combines with J gene TRBJ2-5; 9 bases match TRBD1. V lost 6 bases, J lost 6 bases, and 11 bases stayed unmatched. CDR3 length: 15 residues. The germline CDR1 and CDR2 sequences are WSHSY and SAAADI. CDR3 nucleotides: TGCGCCAGCAGGGAGGACAGGGGAATTAGAAAGACCCAGTACTTC. Its protein product is CASREDRGIRKTQYF.

This clonotype is labeled as medium-sized. This chain uses TRBV6-5 with TRBJ2-7; 9 nucleotides match TRBD2. The CDR3 is 17 amino acids. V lost 0 bases to trimming and J lost 5 bases; unmatched junction nucleotides: 11. The germline gives CDR1 MNHEY, CDR2 SVGAGI. In DNA form, the CDR3 reads TGTGCCAGCAGTTACTCGAGTTTTCCTAGCGGGGTTCACGAGCAGTACGTC. Its protein product is CASSYSSFPSGVHEQYV.

This chain connects TRBV27 to TRBJ1-6; TRBD1 agrees at 9 bases. J lost 7 bases, V lost 6 bases, and 7 bases had no gene match. Germline CDR1 is MNHEY and CDR2 is SMNVEV (reference sequence). The CDR3 length is 15 residues. The CDR3 DNA is TGTGCCAGCAGCCACACAGGGGGCGGCAATTCACCCCTCCACTTT. This sequence encodes CASSHTGGGNSPLHF.

The chain is built from TRBV4-1 and TRBJ2-3, with D possibly matching TRBD1 (6 bases). This CDR3 has 14 amino acids. CDR1 MGHRA and CDR2 YSYEKL come from the germline V gene. Trimming took 4 bases from V and 0 from J, leaving 8 bases between them. The CDR3 here is CASSPQGSTDTQYF. The CDR3 DNA reads TGCGCCAGCAGCCCCCAGGGGAGCACAGATACGCAGTATTTT.

This clonotype was detected a few times. The CDR3 DNA reads TGTGCCAGCTCACCACCAGGAGGGGCGTGCACCTTC. Its protein product is CASSPPGGACTF. V is TRBV18 and J is TRBJ1-2; D might be TRBD1 (5 bases). Trimming left V 0 bases short and J 13 bases short, with 12 bases between. The CDR3 length is 12 residues. Per the germline V gene, CDR1 is KGHSH and CDR2 is LQKENI.

This chain links TRBV5-4 with TRBJ2-3; either TRBD1 or TRBD2 may fit D (6 bases each). Trimming stripped 0 bases from V and 0 bases from J, with 8 bases between. Per the germline V gene, CDR1 is SGHNT and CDR2 is YYREEE (reference sequence). The CDR3 runs 15 residues. CDR3 nucleotides: TGTGCCAGCAGCTTGGGGGGGGCCAGCACAGATACGCAGTATTTT. Its translation is CASSLGGASTDTQYF.

This clonotype is classed as medium-sized. The DNA for the CDR3 is TGTGCCAGCAGGACCAACAATGAGCAGTTCTTC. This encodes CASRTNNEQFF. The chain recombines TRBV6-2 or TRBV6-3 with TRBJ2-1; D is ambiguous. Trimming took off 6 bases at V and 5 bases at J, with 5 bases between the two ends. Per germline, CDR1 MNHEY and CDR2 SVGEGT. The CDR3 totals 11 residues.

V and J are TRBV19 and TRBJ1-5; D ambiguous. V lost 5 bases, J lost 0 bases, and 8 bases lay in between. The length of the CDR3 is 14 residues. Germline lookup yields CDR1 LNHDA and CDR2 SQIVND (reference sequence). DNA of the CDR3: TGTGCCAGTAGTCGGCGGGATAGCAATCAGCCCCAGCATTTT. Amino acid sequence: CASSRRDSNQPQHF.

In its sample, this clonotype ranks as medium-sized. The V gene is TRBV12-3 or TRBV12-4, the J gene TRBJ2-1; the match to TRBD2 covers 8 bases. J was trimmed by 3 bases and V by 3 bases; bases with no gene match: 10. The CDR3 is 17 residues long. CDR3 amino acids: CASSFQRGPMVYNEQFF. CDR3 sequence (DNA): TGTGCCAGCAGTTTCCAGCGGGGGCCGATGGTCTACAATGAGCAGTTCTTC.

There are a few counts of this clonotype. CDR3 sequence reads: CASSLSAGTAGPFF. The CDR3 bases are TGTGCCAGCAGTTTATCCGCCGGGACAGCCGGTCCTTTCTTT. V gene TRBV27 combines with J gene TRBJ1-1, with TRBD1 matching over 7 bases. The junction had 10 bases not matched to a gene; V was cut back by 0 bases and J by 12 bases. Looked up from germline, CDR1 is MNHEY and CDR2 is SMNVEV (reference sequence). CDR3 size: 14 residues.

This rearrangement joins TRBV6-1 to TRBJ1-2, with no clear D. The length of the CDR3 is 15 residues. CDR1 and CDR2 from the germline V gene are MNHNS and SASEGT. Trimming took 5 bases from V and 8 from J, leaving 21 bases between them. This CDR3 is CASSQQSFGLRGYTF. DNA of the CDR3: TGTGCCAGCAGTCAACAGAGTTTCGGTCTCCGGGGCTACACCTTC.

The V and J genes are TRBV5-5 and TRBJ2-7, with 7 bases that match TRBD1. The length of the CDR3 is 14 residues. CDR1 and CDR2 from the germline V gene are SGHKS and YYEKEE (reference sequence). The V segment lost 0 bases and the J segment 3 bases; nucleotides outside the gene matches: 3. The CDR3 DNA reads TGTGCCAGCAGCTTGGGGGGGACAGTCTACGAGCAGTACTTC. This sequence encodes CASSLGGTVYEQYF.

This chain uses TRBV4-2 with TRBJ2-7; 7 nucleotides align to TRBD2. CDR3 length: 14 amino acids. The V gene end was trimmed by 5 bases and the J gene end by 6 bases; junction bases not matched to a gene: 10. Germline values: CDR1 LGHNA, CDR2 YNFKEQ. Here the CDR3 reads CASSYSGTPGEQYF. The CDR3 nucleotides read TGTGCCAGCAGCTACAGCGGGACCCCTGGCGAGCAGTACTTC.

This clonotype was observed a few times. The V and J genes are TRBV10-3 and TRBJ2-2, with 8 nucleotides matching TRBD1. Unmatched junction bases numbered 7, after V lost 6 bases and J lost 4 bases. The germline V gene has CDR1 ENHRY and CDR2 SYGVKD. The CDR3 is made up of 15 amino acids. The CDR3 loop is CAISPGTGSTGELFF. CDR3 bases: TGTGCCATCAGCCCCGGGACAGGCAGCACCGGGGAGCTGTTTTTT.

This clonotype is judged medium-sized. V gene TRBV19 combines with J gene TRBJ1-6; 9 bases agree with TRBD1. The CDR3 has 15 residues. CDR1 and CDR2 (germline): LNHDA, SQIVND (reference sequence). With V trimmed by 5 bases and J by 8 bases, 7 bases remained unmatched. CDR3 in amino acids: CASSLSGTGYSPLHF. CDR3 nucleotides: TGTGCCAGTAGTCTCTCCGGGACAGGGTATTCACCCCTCCACTTT.

There are a few counts of this clonotype. The chain employs TRBV27 and TRBJ2-7; D unresolved. Germline assignment: CDR1 MNHEY and CDR2 SMNVEV (reference sequence). The V and J ends lost 1 base and 3 bases respectively, with 10 bases between them. The CDR3 has 14 residues. The CDR3 region is CASSLFGIGYEQYF. CDR3 in DNA: TGTGCCAGCAGTTTATTTGGGATCGGCTACGAGCAGTACTTC.

The chain uses TRBV7-9 and TRBJ1-2, with D hard to call. Germline values: CDR1 SEHNR, CDR2 FQNEAQ (reference sequence). The CDR3 loop spans 15 amino acids. Trimming shortened V by 4 bases and J by 1 base, and 13 bases separated the two germline ends. In DNA form, the CDR3 reads TGTGCCAGCAGCTACCCTACCGGGGTTAACTATGGCTACACCTTC. This gives the protein CASSYPTGVNYGYTF.

This clonotype is judged medium-sized. The chain employs TRBV19 and TRBJ1-2; 8 nucleotides match TRBD1. The CDR3 contains 13 residues. Germline V lookup: CDR1 LNHDA, CDR2 SQIVND (reference sequence). The V and J ends lost 6 bases and 6 bases, in that order; junction bases with no gene match: 6. CDR3 amino acids: CASRDRALHGYTF. CDR3 coding DNA: TGTGCCAGTAGGGACAGGGCCCTCCATGGCTACACCTTC.

The V call is TRBV12-3 or TRBV12-4, the J call TRBJ2-3, with D tentatively TRBD2 (7 bases). The CDR3 extends over 15 amino acids. Trimming shortened V by 3 bases and J by 5 bases, and 15 bases separated the two germline ends. In nucleotides, the CDR3 is TGTGCCAGCAGTTTGGTGGGGGGGCAGAAAGATACGCAGTATTTT. This gives the protein CASSLVGGQKDTQYF.

This clonotype is categorized as large. The genes are TRBV29-1 and TRBJ2-2; no definite D call. From germline, CDR1 is SQVTM and CDR2 ANQGSEA. The V end lost 4 bases, the J end lost 5 bases, and 11 bases lay between the germline ends. CDR3 size: 13 residues. The CDR3 sequence is CSVGSAVTGELFF. The CDR3 DNA is TGCAGCGTTGGTTCTGCAGTGACCGGGGAGCTGTTTTTT.

This clonotype is deemed medium-sized. V usage is TRBV19 and J usage is TRBJ1-4; TRBD1 aligns across 7 bases. Germline assignment: CDR1 LNHDA and CDR2 SQIVND (reference sequence). The J segment lost 5 bases and the V segment lost 4 bases, leaving 7 bases of the junction unmatched. This CDR3 has 15 residues. CDR3 DNA sequence: TGTGCCAGTAGTACCCGGACAGGAGCAAATGAAAAACTGTTTTTT. Translation: CASSTRTGANEKLFF.

For this clonotype: A much larger clone differs by one base, so this may be a read error. The chain joins TRBV5-5 to TRBJ2-3; D is perhaps TRBD1 (6 bases). Germline V CDR1 and CDR2: SGHKS, YYEKEE (reference sequence). The CDR3 contains 15 residues. V gave up 0 bases and J gave up 1 base, with 9 bases separating them. CDR3: CASSLGSGGTDTQYF. The CDR3 DNA reads TGTGCCAGCAGCTTGGGGTCAGGGGGCACAGATACGCAGTATTTT.

By sample fraction, this clonotype is medium-sized. The chain is built from TRBV19 and TRBJ1-1; D gene unclear. In germline, CDR1 is LNHDA, CDR2 SQIVND (reference sequence). V lost 7 bases and J 2 bases, leaving 11 bases between the germline ends. CDR3 length equals 13 residues. This CDR3 reads CASTKTVNTEAFF. CDR3 bases: TGTGCCAGTACTAAAACAGTCAACACTGAAGCTTTCTTT.

This chain uses TRBV27 with TRBJ1-2, with 8 bases matching TRBD1. Germline assignment: CDR1 MNHEY and CDR2 SMNVEV (reference sequence). Trimming took 5 bases from V and 3 from J; bases not matched to a gene: 5. The CDR3 extends over 14 amino acids. The CDR3 nucleotides are TGTGCCAGCAGTCGACAGGGGTTCGACTATGGCTACACCTTC. Translating it yields CASSRQGFDYGYTF.

Of note for this clonotype: Given a much more abundant clone one base away, this may be a read error. This chain connects TRBV6-5 to TRBJ2-1, with D hard to call. This CDR3 contains 15 residues. The ends were cut back, 7 bases at V and 9 bases at J, with 22 bases in the middle. CDR1 and CDR2 from the germline V gene are MNHEY and SVGAGI. The CDR3 region has the DNA TGTGCCAGCACCCTATCCTGGGGTATCGATGGTGAGCAGTTCTTC. Protein: CASTLSWGIDGEQFF.